Presented here are 3 T cell receptor beta chains from one specimen sequenced in a study of OX40 agonist ivuxolimab in advanced cancers. Generated by immunoSEQ multiplex PCR, the TCRdb table keeps only in-frame clones and is missing some. The top ten clones hold 0.4% to 0.55% of a sample with around 80,000 clones, approximately 84% of them seen once. Sequences were derived from CD4+ or CD8+ T cells sorted from blood, sampled in a trial of the OX40 agonist ivuxolimab. The receptors stem from an adult with an advanced solid tumor such as melanoma, head and neck, liver or kidney cancer.

The genes are TRBV6-6 and TRBJ1-2; D gene uncertain. Germline V gives CDR1 MNHNY, CDR2 SVGAGI (reference sequence). The CDR3 has 16 residues. The V gene lost 7 bases and the J gene lost 0 bases, with 18 bases spanning the gap. Here the CDR3 reads CASKEGRSFSNYGYTF. CDR3 nucleotides: TGTGCCAGCAAAGAGGGCAGATCGTTTTCTAACTATGGCTACACCTTC.

Here the CDR3 DNA reads TGTGCCAGCAGCTTAGAAGGGATTGAGCAGTTCTTC. Protein product: CASSLEGIEQFF. The chain carries TRBV11-3 and TRBJ2-1; D gene uncertain. This CDR3 contains 12 residues. Germline V gives CDR1 SGHNT, CDR2 YENEEA. V lost 0 bases, J lost 9 bases, and 6 bases lay in between.

This chain uses TRBV5-6 with TRBJ1-1; 8 bases align to TRBD1. Unmatched junction bases numbered 10, after V lost 2 bases and J lost 7 bases. CDR3 length: 15 amino acids. Germline V gene lookup returns CDR1 SGHDT and CDR2 YYEEEE. CDR3 DNA sequence: TGTGCCAGCAGCTTACCCGGACAGGGTACGGGTGAAGCTTTCTTT. Amino acids: CASSLPGQGTGEAFF.